These 22 T cell receptor beta chains were all obtained from the same sample, sequenced in a study of T-cell memory formation after mild COVID-19. Using its own MiXCR run on the 5' RACE reads, TCRdb lists one record per CDR3 protein. The sample has more than 250,000 distinct CDR3 sequences, 16% seen once. Sequencing was done on a sample of PBMCs or a T cell subset sorted from them (not recorded which). These receptors originate from a man between 18 and 35 years old who had mild COVID-19 (a few samples of this study predate the infection). Cell type and time point are not known.

The V call is TRBV18, the J call TRBJ2-3; D gene uncertain. The CDR3 length is 13 residues. Germline loops: CDR1 KGHSH, CDR2 LQKENI. Trimming took off 4 bases at V and 4 bases at J, with 9 bases between the two ends. CDR3 sequence: CASSRPAPDTQYF. The CDR3 bases are TGTGCCAGCTCACGACCGGCTCCAGATACGCAGTATTTT.

The rearrangement joins TRBV10-3 to TRBJ2-4, with D perhaps being TRBD1 or TRBD2 (5 bases each). Germline V gene lookup returns CDR1 ENHRY and CDR2 SYGVKD. The V gene lost 6 bases and the J gene lost 7 bases, with 22 bases spanning the gap. CDR3 length: 16 amino acids. This CDR3 is CAISQISSGPLNIQYF. The CDR3 DNA sequence: TGTGCCATCAGCCAAATTTCTTCGGGACCTTTGAACATTCAGTACTTC.

This chain connects TRBV27 to TRBJ2-3; D is unresolved. This CDR3 contains 13 residues. CDR1 and CDR2 (germline): MNHEY, SMNVEV (reference sequence). Trimming left V 7 bases short and J 8 bases short, with 16 bases between. CDR3 nucleotides: TGTGCCAGCACTGGGCCGATGGGCGTTACGCAGTATTTT. As protein: CASTGPMGVTQYF.

The chain employs TRBV20-1 and TRBJ2-7; the D call may be TRBD1 or TRBD2 (5 bases each). CDR3 length: 13 amino acids. Germline V gene lookup returns CDR1 DFQATT and CDR2 SNEGSKA (reference sequence). V was cut by 5 bases and J by 1 base, with 12 bases left in between. CDR3 in DNA: TGCAGTGCTGGGACCGTCGAGTCCTACGAGCAGTACTTC. Translating it yields CSAGTVESYEQYF.

About this clonotype itself: One end of the junction fails to match germline, which may point to a read error. The rearrangement links TRBV9 to TRBJ2-2; a weak D match, TRBD2 (6 bases). The CDR3 is 13 amino acids. The germline gives CDR1 SGDLS, CDR2 YYNGEE. The CDR3 bases are TGTGCCAGCAGCGGCGGGAACACCGGGGGGCTGTTTTTT. Translation gives CASSGGNTGGLFF.

This clonotype was counted many times. The V call is TRBV5-1, the J call TRBJ1-2; TRBD1 agrees at 7 bases. CDR1 SGHRS and CDR2 YFSETQ come from the germline V gene. The V segment lost 4 bases and the J segment 4 bases; nucleotides outside the gene matches: 7. The CDR3 spans 14 residues. This CDR3 reads CASSRRTGAYGYTF. CDR3 DNA: TGCGCCAGCAGCCGACGGACAGGAGCCTATGGCTACACCTTC. The whole variable domain, filled in from reference TRBV5-1 and TRBJ1-2, reads KAGVTQTPRYLIKTRGQQVTLSCSPISGHRSVSWYQQTPGQGLQFLFEYFSETQRNKGNFPGRFSGRQFSNSRSEMNVSTLELGDSALYLCASSRRTGAYGYTFGSGTRLTVV.

This clonotype was detected only a few times. This chain links TRBV9 with TRBJ2-5; 8 nucleotides match TRBD1. V shed 4 bases, J shed 3 bases, and the junction held 2 bases outside the gene matches. CDR1 is SGDLS and CDR2 is YYNGEE in the germline V gene. The CDR3 has 13 residues. The CDR3 DNA is TGTGCCAGCAGCCAGGGACAGGAAGAGACCCAGTACTTC. Translation gives CASSQGQEETQYF.

J is TRBJ2-1 and V is TRBV18; D might be TRBD2 (6 bases). Germline lookup yields CDR1 KGHSH and CDR2 LQKENI. V was pared by 4 bases and J by 10 bases, with 11 bases between. The CDR3 covers 12 residues. The CDR3, as DNA: TGTGCCAGCTCACGGAATGGGGGGGAGCAGTTCTTC. Protein: CASSRNGGEQFF.

This chain joins TRBV4-1 and TRBJ2-1; tentatively, D is TRBD1 (5 bases). Germline V CDR1 and CDR2: MGHRA, YSYEKL. CDR3 length equals 13 residues. Trimming took 6 bases from V and 7 from J, leaving 13 bases between them. CDR3 loop: CASSPTQVNEQFF. In nucleotides, the CDR3 is TGCGCCAGCAGTCCGACACAGGTTAATGAGCAGTTCTTC.

The chain recombines TRBV5-1 with TRBJ2-5; D is ambiguous. The CDR3 consists of 13 residues. The germline V gene encodes CDR1 SGHRS and CDR2 YFSETQ. The V gene lost 2 bases and the J gene lost 3 bases, with 8 bases spanning the gap. CDR3 amino acids: CASSFDPEETQYF. The CDR3 bases are TGCGCCAGCAGCTTCGACCCCGAAGAGACCCAGTACTTC.

V usage is TRBV6-2 or TRBV6-3 and J usage is TRBJ2-1, with no clear D. In germline, CDR1 is MNHEY, CDR2 SVGEGT. The V end lost 5 bases, the J end lost 3 bases, and 8 bases lay between the germline ends. CDR3 size: 13 residues. CDR3 DNA: TGTGCCAGCAGTCCCAGCTACTACAATGAGCAGTTCTTC. Translating gives CASSPSYYNEQFF.

This chain connects TRBV4-1 to TRBJ2-2; D remains ambiguous. The germline gives CDR1 MGHRA, CDR2 YSYEKL. The CDR3 runs to 15 residues. V lost 6 bases and J lost 4, with 15 bases in between. The CDR3 region has the DNA TGCGCCAGCAGACAGAGCAGGTCCCGCACCGGGGAGCTGTTTTTT. Its translation is CASRQSRSRTGELFF.

The V gene is TRBV27, the J gene TRBJ1-1, with D unclear. This CDR3 comprises 14 residues. CDR1 and CDR2 (germline): MNHEY, SMNVEV (reference sequence). V gave up 5 bases and J gave up 2 bases, with 12 bases separating them. CDR3 sequence reads: CASSPRSLNTEAFF. CDR3 DNA sequence: TGTGCCAGCAGTCCCCGTAGCCTAAACACTGAAGCTTTCTTT.

V and J are TRBV28 and TRBJ1-6, with D perhaps TRBD1 (6 bases). The CDR3 covers 15 residues. Per germline, CDR1 MDHEN and CDR2 SYDVKM. Deletions cut 2 bases from V and 2 bases from J, with 7 bases between. DNA for the CDR3: TGTGCCAGCAGTTTAAGGGGGGCCTATAATTCACCCCTCCACTTT. Its translation is CASSLRGAYNSPLHF.

This clonotype was counted only a few times. The gene calls are TRBV11-3 and TRBJ2-7; maybe TRBD2 (5 bases). The CDR3 runs to 12 residues. The V and J ends lost 5 bases and 13 bases respectively, with 18 bases between them. From germline, CDR1 is SGHNT and CDR2 YENEEA. The CDR3 loop is CASSPYGGALYF. CDR3 sequence (DNA): TGTGCCAGCAGCCCCTACGGAGGCGCGTTATACTTC.

This clonotype has a handful of counts. The chain combines TRBV11-3 with TRBJ2-3; 8 nucleotides agree with TRBD1. From germline, CDR1 is SGHNT and CDR2 YENEEA. This CDR3 region has 14 residues. V gave up 8 bases and J gave up 6 bases; unmatched junction bases: 10. The CDR3 nucleotides are TGTGCCAGCGCACCAGGGGGCGATTCGGATACGCAGTATTTT. This encodes CASAPGGDSDTQYF.

The CDR3 region is CSARVGQGHSPLHF. The CDR3, as DNA: TGCAGTGCTAGGGTGGGACAGGGCCATTCACCCCTCCACTTT. The rearrangement uses TRBV20-1 and TRBJ1-6; 9 nucleotides agree with TRBD1. The CDR3 loop spans 14 amino acids. Per the germline V gene, CDR1 is DFQATT and CDR2 is SNEGSKA (reference sequence). V was pared by 3 bases and J by 8 bases, with 5 bases of the junction left unmatched.

In this sample, this clonotype turned up a few times. V gene TRBV7-2 combines with J gene TRBJ2-5; 13 bases are a match to TRBD2. This CDR3 has 16 amino acids. V lost 0 bases to trimming and J lost 10 bases; unmatched junction nucleotides: 8. Germline CDR1 and CDR2: SGHTA and FQGNSA. DNA of the CDR3: TGTGCCAGCAGCTTAGCTCCGACTAGCGGGGGGTGGTTCCAGTACTTC. Translation: CASSLAPTSGGWFQYF.

The chain joins TRBV5-1 to TRBJ2-3, with a possible D match to TRBD1 (5 bases). From germline, CDR1 is SGHRS and CDR2 YFSETQ. Trimming removed 0 bases at V and 1 base at J, with 15 bases between. This CDR3 is 17 amino acids long. The CDR3: CASSLVWVQGGTDTQYF. In DNA form, the CDR3 reads TGCGCCAGCAGCTTGGTGTGGGTGCAGGGCGGCACAGATACGCAGTATTTT.

The chain carries TRBV7-6 and TRBJ1-4, with D perhaps matching TRBD1 (5 bases). CDR1 and CDR2 from the germline V gene are SGHVS and FNYEAQ. The CDR3 is 14 amino acids. Trimming stripped 3 bases from V and 8 bases from J, with 13 bases between. Written as DNA, the CDR3 is TGTGCCAGCAGCTTGGGACCCGGGGAGGAAAAACTGTTTTTT. Residues: CASSLGPGEEKLFF.

The V and J genes are TRBV20-1 and TRBJ2-7; D is possibly TRBD1 (5 bases). The germline CDR1 and CDR2 sequences are DFQATT and SNEGSKA (reference sequence). Trimming removed 3 bases at V and 6 bases at J, with 15 bases between. The CDR3 totals 13 residues. Here the CDR3 reads CSARPGMLGEQYV. CDR3 DNA sequence: TGCAGTGCTAGGCCAGGGATGTTAGGCGAGCAGTACGTC.

This clonotype was recorded a few times. The chain has TRBV7-9 and TRBJ1-5; D is unresolved. Per germline, CDR1 SEHNR and CDR2 FQNEAQ (reference sequence). This CDR3 is 12 amino acids long. V dropped 1 base and J dropped 9 bases, with 7 bases sitting between them. The CDR3 loop reads CASSLVGRPQHF. CDR3 DNA: TGTGCCAGCAGCTTAGTAGGCAGGCCCCAGCATTTT.